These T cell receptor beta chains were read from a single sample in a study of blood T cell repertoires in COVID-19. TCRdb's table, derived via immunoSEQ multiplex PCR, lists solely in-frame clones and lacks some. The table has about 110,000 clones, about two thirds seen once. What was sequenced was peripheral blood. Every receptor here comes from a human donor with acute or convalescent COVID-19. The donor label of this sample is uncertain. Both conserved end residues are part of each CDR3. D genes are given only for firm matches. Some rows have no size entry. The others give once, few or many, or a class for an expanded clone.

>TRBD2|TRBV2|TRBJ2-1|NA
CASSAQGLAGVYNEQFF
TGTGCCAGCAGTGCTCAGGGGCTAGCGGGGGTTTACAATGAGCAGTTCTTC
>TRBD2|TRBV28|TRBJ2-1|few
CASSFMGSGGYNEQFF
TGTGCCAGCAGTTTCATGGGTAGCGGGGGGTACAATGAGCAGTTCTTC
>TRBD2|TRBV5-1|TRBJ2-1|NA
CASSPRLAGGNNEQFF
TGCGCCAGCAGCCCCAGACTAGCGGGGGGGAACAATGAGCAGTTCTTC
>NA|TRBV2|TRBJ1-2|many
CASSTSGGYTF
TGTGCCAGCAGTACCTCAGGGGGCTACACCTTC
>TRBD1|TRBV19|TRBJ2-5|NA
CATQTQGVSETQYF
TGTGCCACCCAGACACAGGGGGTCTCAGAGACCCAGTACTTC
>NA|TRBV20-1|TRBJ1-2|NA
CSAPTVGQLFF
TGCAGTGCTCCCACAGTGGGACAACTCTTTTTC
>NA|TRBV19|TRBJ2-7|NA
CASSSRETYEQYF
TGTGCCAGTAGTAGCCGGGAGACCTACGAGCAGTACTTC
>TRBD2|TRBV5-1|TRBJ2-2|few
CASSVLAGTNTGELFF
TGCGCCAGCAGCGTCCTAGCGGGGACGAACACCGGGGAGCTGTTTTTT
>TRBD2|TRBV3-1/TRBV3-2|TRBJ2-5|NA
CASSQVSGGAGATQYF
TGTGCCAGCAGCCAGGTCAGCGGGGGGGCCGGGGCGACCCAGTACTTC
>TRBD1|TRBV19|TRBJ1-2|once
CASSISWGRGHGYTF
TGTGCCAGTAGTATCTCCTGGGGCAGGGGGCATGGCTACACCTTC
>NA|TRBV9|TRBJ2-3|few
CASSQWGGTDTQYF
TGTGCCAGCAGTCAGTGGGGGGGCACAGATACGCAGTATTTT
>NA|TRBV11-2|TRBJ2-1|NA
CASSLDRRGRFF
TGTGCCAGCAGCTTAGATCGGCGGGGGCGGTTCTTC
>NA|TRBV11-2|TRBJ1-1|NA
CASNLGRTFRGNTEAFF
TGTGCCAGCAACCTAGGGAGGACATTTCGGGGGAACACTGAAGCTTTCTTT
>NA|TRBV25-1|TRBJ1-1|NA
CASRADRPNTEAFF
TGTGCCAGCAGAGCCGACAGGCCGAACACTGAAGCTTTCTTT
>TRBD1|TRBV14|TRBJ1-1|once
CASSQDRGQSARAFF
TGTGCCAGCAGCCAAGACAGGGGGCAGAGCGCTAGAGCTTTCTTT
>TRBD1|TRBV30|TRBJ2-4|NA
CAWSATGPNIQYF
TGTGCCTGGAGTGCGACAGGGCCAAACATTCAGTACTTC
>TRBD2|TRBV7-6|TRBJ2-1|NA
CASSSASGGVNEQFF
TGTGCCAGCAGCTCGGCTAGCGGGGGGGTGAATGAGCAGTTCTTC
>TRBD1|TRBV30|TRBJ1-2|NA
CAWSPPGTGGWYGYTF
TGTGCCTGGAGTCCCCCTGGGACAGGGGGCTGGTATGGCTACACCTTC
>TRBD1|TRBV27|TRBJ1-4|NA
CASSPLRTGAEKLFF
TGTGCCAGCAGTCCTCTTAGGACAGGGGCTGAAAAACTGTTTTTT
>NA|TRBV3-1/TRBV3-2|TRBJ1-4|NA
CASSQDAGPNEKLFF
TGTGCCAGCAGCCAAGATGCGGGACCTAATGAAAAACTGTTTTTT
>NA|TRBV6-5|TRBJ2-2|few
CASSSQQGSTGELFF
TGTGCCAGCAGTTCCCAGCAGGGGAGCACCGGGGAGCTGTTTTTT
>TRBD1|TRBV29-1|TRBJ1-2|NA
CSVEGWDRGPYGYTF
TGCAGCGTTGAAGGTTGGGACAGGGGGCCCTATGGCTACACCTTC
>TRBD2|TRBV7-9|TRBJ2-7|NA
CASSSRLAGRYEQYF
TGTGCCAGCAGCTCCCGACTAGCGGGGAGGTACGAGCAGTACTTC
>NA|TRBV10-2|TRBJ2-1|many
CASSEGQPLLNEQFF
TGCGCCAGCAGTGAGGGACAGCCTCTATTGAATGAGCAGTTCTTC
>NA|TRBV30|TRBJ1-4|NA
CAWSRGWGEKLFF
TGTGCCTGGAGCAGGGGATGGGGGGAAAAACTGTTTTTT
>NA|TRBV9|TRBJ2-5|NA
CASSVGSWGETQYF
TGTGCCAGCAGCGTAGGTTCCTGGGGCGAGACCCAGTACTTC
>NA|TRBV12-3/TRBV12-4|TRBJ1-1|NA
CASSFTGNTEAFF
TGTGCCAGCAGTTTTACAGGTAACACTGAAGCTTTCTTT
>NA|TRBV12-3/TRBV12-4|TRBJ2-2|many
CASSTSGTGELFF
TGTGCCAGCAGCACCAGCGGAACCGGGGAGCTGTTTTTT
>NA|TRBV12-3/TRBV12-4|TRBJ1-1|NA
CASSSGNTEAFF
TGTGCCAGCAGTTCAGGGAACACTGAAGCTTTCTTT
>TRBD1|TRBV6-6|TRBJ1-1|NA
CASSYDQGDLRAFF
TGTGCCAGCAGTTACGACCAGGGGGACCTTCGGGCTTTCTTT
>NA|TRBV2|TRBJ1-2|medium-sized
CASSALPGPRGYTF
TGTGCCAGCAGTGCCTTACCAGGGCCGAGGGGCTACACCTTC
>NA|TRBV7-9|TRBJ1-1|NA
CASGGAFTEAFF
TGTGCCAGCGGGGGGGCATTTACTGAAGCTTTCTTT
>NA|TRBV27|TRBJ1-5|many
CASSFGYSNQPQHF
TGTGCCAGCAGTTTCGGGTATAGCAATCAGCCCCAGCATTTT
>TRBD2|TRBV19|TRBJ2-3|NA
CASKGLAVTQYF
TGTGCCAGTAAGGGACTAGCTGTCACGCAGTATTTT
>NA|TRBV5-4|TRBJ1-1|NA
CASSPTTGGFTEAFF
TGTGCCAGCAGCCCTACCACAGGTGGCTTCACTGAAGCTTTCTTT
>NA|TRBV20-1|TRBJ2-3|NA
CSASSGETGPTDTQYF
TGCAGTGCTAGTTCGGGTGAGACAGGCCCCACAGATACGCAGTATTTT
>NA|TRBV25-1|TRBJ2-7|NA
CASSEWGSYHEQYF
TGTGCCAGCAGTGAATGGGGCAGCTACCACGAGCAGTACTTC
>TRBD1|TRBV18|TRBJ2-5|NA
CASSPRTGDQETQYF
TGTGCCAGCTCACCGAGGACAGGGGACCAAGAGACCCAGTACTTC
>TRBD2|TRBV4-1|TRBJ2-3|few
CASSQELAGGRDTQYF
TGCGCCAGCAGCCAAGAACTAGCGGGGGGGCGGGATACGCAGTATTTT
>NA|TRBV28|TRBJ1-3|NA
CASSFGLSGNTIYF
TGTGCCAGCAGCTTCGGACTGTCTGGAAACACCATATATTTT
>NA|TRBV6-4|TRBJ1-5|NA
CASSDPGQISNQPQHF
TGTGCCAGCAGTGATCCCGGACAGATTAGCAATCAGCCCCAGCATTTT
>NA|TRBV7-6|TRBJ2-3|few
CASSPGGAGRTDTQYF
TGTGCCAGCAGCCCCGGGGGTGCGGGCCGCACAGATACGCAGTATTTT
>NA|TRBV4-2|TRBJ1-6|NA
CASSQELTYNSPLHF
TGTGCCAGCAGCCAGGAGCTTACCTATAATTCACCCCTCCACTTT
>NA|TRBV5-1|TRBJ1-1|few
CASSIGQNFMNTEAFF
TGCGCCAGCAGCATCGGACAGAATTTCATGAACACTGAAGCTTTCTTT
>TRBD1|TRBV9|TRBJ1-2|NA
CASSVDGTGDYGYTF
TGTGCCAGCAGCGTAGATGGGACAGGGGACTATGGCTACACCTTC
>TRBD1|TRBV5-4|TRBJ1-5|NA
CASSGTGGQPQHF
TGTGCCAGCAGCGGGACAGGGGGACAGCCCCAGCATTTT
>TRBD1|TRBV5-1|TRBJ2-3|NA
CASSLASGQASTDTQYF
TGCGCCAGCAGCTTGGCCTCGGGACAGGCGAGCACAGATACGCAGTATTTT
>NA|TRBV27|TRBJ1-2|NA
CASRGFGLNNYGYTF
TGTGCCAGCAGGGGCTTTGGGTTAAATAACTATGGCTACACCTTC
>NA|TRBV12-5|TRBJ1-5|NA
CASGPGQLGNQPQHF
TGTGCTAGTGGGCCGGGACAATTAGGAAATCAGCCCCAGCATTTT
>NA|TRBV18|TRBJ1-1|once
CASSPRQGNLNTEAFF
TGTGCCAGCTCACCACGGCAGGGCAATCTGAACACTGAAGCTTTCTTT
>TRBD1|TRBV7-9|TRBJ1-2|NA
CASSLTGTGLNYGYTF
TGTGCCAGCAGCTTGACTGGGACAGGGCTTAACTATGGCTACACCTTC